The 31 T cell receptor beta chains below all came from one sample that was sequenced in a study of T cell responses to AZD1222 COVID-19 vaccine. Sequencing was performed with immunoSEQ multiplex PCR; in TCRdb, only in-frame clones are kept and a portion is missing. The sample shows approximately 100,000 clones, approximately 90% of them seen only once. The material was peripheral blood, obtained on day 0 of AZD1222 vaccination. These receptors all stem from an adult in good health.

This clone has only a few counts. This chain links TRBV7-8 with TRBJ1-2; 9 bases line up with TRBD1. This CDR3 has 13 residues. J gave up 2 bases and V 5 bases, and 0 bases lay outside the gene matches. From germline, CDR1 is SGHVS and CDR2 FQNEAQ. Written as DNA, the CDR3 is TGTGCCAGCAGCGGGACAGGGAACTATGGCTACACCTTC. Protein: CASSGTGNYGYTF.

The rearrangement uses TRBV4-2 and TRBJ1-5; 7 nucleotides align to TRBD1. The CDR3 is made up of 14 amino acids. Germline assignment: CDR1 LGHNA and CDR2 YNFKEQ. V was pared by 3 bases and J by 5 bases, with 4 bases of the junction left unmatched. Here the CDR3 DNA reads TGTGCCAGCAGCCATACAGGGGCCTATCAGCCCCAGCATTTT. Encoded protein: CASSHTGAYQPQHF.

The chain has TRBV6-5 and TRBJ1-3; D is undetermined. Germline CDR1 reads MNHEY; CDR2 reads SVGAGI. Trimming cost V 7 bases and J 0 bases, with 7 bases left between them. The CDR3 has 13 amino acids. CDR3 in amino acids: CASKDFSGNTIYF. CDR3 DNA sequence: TGTGCCAGCAAGGACTTCTCTGGAAACACCATATATTTT.

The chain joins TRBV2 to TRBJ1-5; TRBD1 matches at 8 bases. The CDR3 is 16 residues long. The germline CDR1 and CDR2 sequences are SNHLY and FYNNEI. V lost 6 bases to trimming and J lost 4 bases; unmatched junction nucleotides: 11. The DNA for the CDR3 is TGTGCCAGCAGCGAACCCAGGGGGCGCGGGAATCAGCCCCAGCATTTT. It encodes CASSEPRGRGNQPQHF.

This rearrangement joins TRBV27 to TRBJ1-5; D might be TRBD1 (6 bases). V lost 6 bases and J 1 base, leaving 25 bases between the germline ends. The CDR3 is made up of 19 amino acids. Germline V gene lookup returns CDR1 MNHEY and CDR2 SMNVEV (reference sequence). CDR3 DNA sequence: TGTGCCAGCAGAACCGCCAGACAGGCCAGGGAGAGGAGCAATCAGCCCCAGCATTTT. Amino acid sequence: CASRTARQARERSNQPQHF.

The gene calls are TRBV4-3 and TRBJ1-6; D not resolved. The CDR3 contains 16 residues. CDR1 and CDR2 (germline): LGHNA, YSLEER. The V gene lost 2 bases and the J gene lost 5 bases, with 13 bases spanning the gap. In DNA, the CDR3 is TGCGCCAGCAGCCAACTCTCAAGGCCGGATAATTCACCCCTCCACTTT. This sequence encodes CASSQLSRPDNSPLHF.

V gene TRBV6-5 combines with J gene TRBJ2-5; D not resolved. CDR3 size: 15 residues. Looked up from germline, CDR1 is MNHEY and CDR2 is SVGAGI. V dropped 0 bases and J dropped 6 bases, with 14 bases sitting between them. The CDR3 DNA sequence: TGTGCCAGCAGTTACTCGGCAGCGAGCGCAAAGACCCAGTACTTC. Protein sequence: CASSYSAASAKTQYF.

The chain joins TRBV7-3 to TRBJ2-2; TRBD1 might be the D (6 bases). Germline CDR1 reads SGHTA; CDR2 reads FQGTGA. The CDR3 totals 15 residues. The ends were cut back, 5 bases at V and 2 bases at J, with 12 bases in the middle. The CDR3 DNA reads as TGTGCCAGCAGCCCCATGGACAGTAACACCGGGGAGCTGTTTTTT. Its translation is CASSPMDSNTGELFF.

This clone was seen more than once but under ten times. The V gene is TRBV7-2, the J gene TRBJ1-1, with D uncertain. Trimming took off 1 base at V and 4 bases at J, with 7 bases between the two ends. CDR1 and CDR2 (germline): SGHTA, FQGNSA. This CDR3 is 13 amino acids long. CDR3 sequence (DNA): TGTGCCAGCAGCTTAGGGTATGGCACTGAAGCTTTCTTT. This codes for CASSLGYGTEAFF.

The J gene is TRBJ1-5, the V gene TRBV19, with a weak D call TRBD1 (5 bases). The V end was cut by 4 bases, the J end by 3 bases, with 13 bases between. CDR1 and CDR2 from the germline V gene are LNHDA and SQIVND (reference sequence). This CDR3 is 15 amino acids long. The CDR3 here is CASSRARADNQPQHF. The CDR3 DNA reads TGTGCCAGTAGTAGGGCCAGGGCGGACAATCAGCCCCAGCATTTT.

CDR3 sequence reads: CASRQGSGTGELFF. The CDR3, as DNA: TGTGCCAGCAGACAGGGATCGGGAACCGGGGAGCTGTTTTTT. The V call is TRBV6-5, the J call TRBJ2-2; possible D gene TRBD1, 6 bases. The V gene lost 6 bases and the J gene lost 5 bases, with 13 bases spanning the gap. Germline V gene data show CDR1 as MNHEY and CDR2 as SVGAGI. CDR3 size: 14 residues.

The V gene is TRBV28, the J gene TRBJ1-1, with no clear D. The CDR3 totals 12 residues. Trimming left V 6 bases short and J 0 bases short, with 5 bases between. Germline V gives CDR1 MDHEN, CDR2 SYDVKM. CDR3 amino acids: CASSRMNTEAFF. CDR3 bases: TGTGCCAGCAGCCGTATGAACACTGAAGCTTTCTTT.

CDR3 in amino acids: CASSIDGYGYTF. The CDR3 bases are TGTGCCAGTAGTATAGATGGGTATGGCTACACCTTC. The chain uses TRBV19 and TRBJ1-2; D unresolved. This CDR3 region has 12 residues. CDR1 LNHDA and CDR2 SQIVND come from the germline V gene (reference sequence). The germline V and J ends were trimmed by 0 bases and 5 bases, with 4 bases remaining between them.

CDR3 residues: CASSTGNTNYGYTF. Written as DNA, the CDR3 is TGTGCCAGTTCGACAGGGAACACTAACTATGGCTACACCTTC. V is TRBV19 and J is TRBJ1-2; TRBD1 aligns across 7 bases. V lost 8 bases, J lost 0 bases, and 6 bases stayed unmatched. Germline values: CDR1 LNHDA, CDR2 SQIVND (reference sequence). The CDR3 consists of 14 residues.

CDR3 bases: TGTGCCAGCAGCCCTTTGGGGGCGCGGGTAGATGAGCAGTTCTTC. Translating gives CASSPLGARVDEQFF. The chain couples TRBV7-2 to TRBJ2-1, with D possibly matching TRBD1 (6 bases). CDR3 length equals 15 residues. Germline CDR1 and CDR2: SGHTA and FQGNSA. With 5 bases removed from V and 8 bases from J, the gap between germline ends came to 19 bases.

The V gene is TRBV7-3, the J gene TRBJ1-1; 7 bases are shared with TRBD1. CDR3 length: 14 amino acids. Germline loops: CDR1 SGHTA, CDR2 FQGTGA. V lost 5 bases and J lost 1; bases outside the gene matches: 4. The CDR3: CASSTGQPNTEAFF. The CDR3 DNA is TGTGCCAGCAGCACGGGACAGCCGAACACTGAAGCTTTCTTT.

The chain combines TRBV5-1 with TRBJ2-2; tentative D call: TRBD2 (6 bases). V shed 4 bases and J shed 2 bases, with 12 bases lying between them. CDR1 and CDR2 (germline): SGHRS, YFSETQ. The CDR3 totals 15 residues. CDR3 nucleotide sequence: TGCGCCAGCAGCCCCCATGGACTAAACACCGGGGAGCTGTTTTTT. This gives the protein CASSPHGLNTGELFF.

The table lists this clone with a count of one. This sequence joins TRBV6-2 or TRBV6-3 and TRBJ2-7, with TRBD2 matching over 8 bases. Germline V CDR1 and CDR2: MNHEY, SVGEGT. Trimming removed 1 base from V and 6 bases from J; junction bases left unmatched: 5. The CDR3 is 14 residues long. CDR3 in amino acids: CASSYYGTSAEQYF. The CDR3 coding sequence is TGTGCCAGCAGTTACTACGGGACTAGTGCCGAGCAGTACTTC.

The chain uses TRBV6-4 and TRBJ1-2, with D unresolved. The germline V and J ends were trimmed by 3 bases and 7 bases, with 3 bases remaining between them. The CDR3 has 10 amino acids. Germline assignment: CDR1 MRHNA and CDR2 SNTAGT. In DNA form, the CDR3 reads TGTGCCAGCAGTGAAGGTGGCTACACCTTC. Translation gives CASSEGGYTF.

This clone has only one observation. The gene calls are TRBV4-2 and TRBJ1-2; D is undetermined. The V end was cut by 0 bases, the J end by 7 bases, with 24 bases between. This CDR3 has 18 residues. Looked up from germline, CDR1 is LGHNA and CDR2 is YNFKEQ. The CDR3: CASSQDPGKARRLPGYTF. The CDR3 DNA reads TGTGCCAGCAGCCAAGATCCCGGCAAGGCCCGACGTTTACCTGGCTACACCTTC.

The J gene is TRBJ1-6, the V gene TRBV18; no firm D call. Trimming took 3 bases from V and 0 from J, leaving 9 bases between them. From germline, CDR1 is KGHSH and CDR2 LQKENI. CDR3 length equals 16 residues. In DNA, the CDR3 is TGTGCCAGCTCACCTCCCGGGAGCTCCTATAATTCACCCCTCCACTTT. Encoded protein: CASSPPGSSYNSPLHF.

This CDR3 is CASSYKGQSNEKLFF. CDR3 coding DNA: TGTGCCAGCAGTTACAAAGGACAGTCTAATGAAAAACTGTTTTTT. The chain has TRBV6-5 and TRBJ1-4, with D perhaps TRBD1 (6 bases). CDR1 and CDR2 (germline): MNHEY, SVGAGI. Trimming pared 2 bases from V and 3 bases from J, leaving 10 bases between. This CDR3 contains 15 residues.

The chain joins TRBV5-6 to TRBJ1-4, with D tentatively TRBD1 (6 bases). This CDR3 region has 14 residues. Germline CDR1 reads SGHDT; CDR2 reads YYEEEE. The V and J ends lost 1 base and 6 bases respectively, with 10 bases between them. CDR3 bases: TGTGCCAGCAGCTTGTTCAGGGGCTATGAAAAACTGTTTTTT. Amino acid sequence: CASSLFRGYEKLFF.

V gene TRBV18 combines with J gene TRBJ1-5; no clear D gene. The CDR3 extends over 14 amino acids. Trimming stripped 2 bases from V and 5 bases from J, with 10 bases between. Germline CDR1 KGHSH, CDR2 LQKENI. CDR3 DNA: TGTGCCAGCTCACCAAGCGCAGGACATCAGCCCCAGCATTTT. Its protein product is CASSPSAGHQPQHF.

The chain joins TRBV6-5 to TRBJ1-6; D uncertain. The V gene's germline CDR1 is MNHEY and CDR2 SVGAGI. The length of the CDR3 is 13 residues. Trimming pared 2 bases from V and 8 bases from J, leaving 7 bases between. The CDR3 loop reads CASSYTADSPLHF. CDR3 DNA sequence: TGTGCCAGCAGTTACACGGCTGATTCACCCCTCCACTTT.

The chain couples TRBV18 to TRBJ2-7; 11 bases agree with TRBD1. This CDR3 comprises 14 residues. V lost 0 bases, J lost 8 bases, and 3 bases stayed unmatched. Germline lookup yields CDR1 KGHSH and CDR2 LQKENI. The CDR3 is CASSPPGTGGQQYF. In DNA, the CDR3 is TGTGCCAGCTCACCACCCGGGACAGGGGGTCAGCAGTACTTC.

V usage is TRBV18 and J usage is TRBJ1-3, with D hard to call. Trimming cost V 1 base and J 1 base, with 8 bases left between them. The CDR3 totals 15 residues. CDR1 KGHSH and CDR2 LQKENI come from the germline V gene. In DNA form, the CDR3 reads TGTGCCAGCTCACCACAAACAGAGTCTGGAAACACCATATATTTT. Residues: CASSPQTESGNTIYF.

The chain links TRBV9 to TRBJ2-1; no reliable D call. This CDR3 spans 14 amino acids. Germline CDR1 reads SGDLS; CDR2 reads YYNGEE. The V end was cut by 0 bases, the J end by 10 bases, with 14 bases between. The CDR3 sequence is CASSVVTGPGEQFF. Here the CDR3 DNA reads TGTGCCAGCAGCGTAGTCACGGGTCCTGGGGAGCAGTTCTTC.

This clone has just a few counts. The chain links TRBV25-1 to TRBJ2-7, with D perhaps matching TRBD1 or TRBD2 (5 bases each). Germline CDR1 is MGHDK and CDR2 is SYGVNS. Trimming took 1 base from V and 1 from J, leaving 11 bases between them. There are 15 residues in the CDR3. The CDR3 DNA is TGTGCCAGCAGTGAATCAGGGACCGCGTCCTACGAGCAGTACTTC. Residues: CASSESGTASYEQYF.

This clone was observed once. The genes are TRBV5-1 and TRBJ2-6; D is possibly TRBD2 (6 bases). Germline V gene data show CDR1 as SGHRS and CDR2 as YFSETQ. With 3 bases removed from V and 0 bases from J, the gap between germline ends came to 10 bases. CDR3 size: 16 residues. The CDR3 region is CASSSDGSSGANVLTF. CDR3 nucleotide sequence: TGCGCCAGCAGCTCCGACGGGAGCTCTGGGGCCAACGTCCTGACTTTC.

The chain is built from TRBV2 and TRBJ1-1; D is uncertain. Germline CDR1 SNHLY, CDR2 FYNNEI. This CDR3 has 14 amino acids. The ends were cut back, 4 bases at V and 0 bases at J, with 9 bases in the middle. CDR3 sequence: CASSVGFMNTEAFF. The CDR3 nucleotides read TGTGCCAGCAGTGTAGGGTTCATGAACACTGAAGCTTTCTTT. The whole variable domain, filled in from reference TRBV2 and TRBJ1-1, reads EPEVTQTPSHQVTQMGQEVILRCVPISNHLYFYWYRQILGQKVEFLVSFYNNEISEKSEIFDDQFSVERPDGSNFTLKIRSTKLEDSAMYFCASSVGFMNTEAFFGQGTRLTVV.